The clone carrying this T cell receptor (beta chain) was seen a single time. TCRdb's copy holds only in-frame clones and misses some; the assay was immunoSEQ multiplex PCR. The table shows approximately 80,000 clones, with under 85% occurring only once. The CDR3 extends over 14 amino acids. V shed 4 bases and J 3 bases; nucleotides not matched to a gene: 4. In germline, CDR1 is LGHDT, CDR2 YNNKEL (reference sequence). This sample was included in a study of blood T cell repertoires in COVID-19. The specimen was peripheral blood. This clonotype was obtained from a woman between 70 and 85 years old with acute or convalescent COVID-19. This rearrangement joins TRBV3-1 (or the pseudogene TRBV3-2) to TRBJ2-3, with 7 nucleotides matching TRBD2. The CDR3 nucleotides read TGTGCCAGCAGCCTAAGGGGAGGGACAGATACGCAGTATTTT. Translation gives CASSLRGGTDTQYF.